This T cell receptor beta chain stems from a study of blood T cell repertoires in COVID-19. Overall study: Samples representing acute and convalescent COVID-19 were sourced from the United States, Italy and Spain. In each case, the material was cDNA or gDNA derived from T cells, B-cell-depleted T cells, or PBMCs.

Original data processing: Amplification from reference gene primers served as the basis for estimated nucleated cell counts. Sequenced by immunoSEQ multiplex PCR; TCRdb stores in-frame clones only, minus some. The D gene and trimming were derived from the DNA, and the V and J assignments and clone size from that table. The sample lists approximately 70,000 clones, 88% occurring once. V shed 5 bases and J shed 1 base, with 10 bases lying between them. The CDR3 is 14 amino acids. CDR1 is MDHEN and CDR2 is SYDVKM in the germline V gene. V and J are TRBV28 and TRBJ2-3; D not resolved. The receptor's source is a human donor in a cohort sampled during active COVID-19. The sample taken for sequencing was peripheral blood. This chain's CDR3 is CASSPPQGTDTQYF. CDR3 bases: TGTGCCAGCAGTCCCCCCCAGGGCACAGATACGCAGTATTTT.